The clone carrying this T cell receptor beta chain was observed a single time. What it binds is unknown. The sample belongs to a study of OX40 agonist ivuxolimab in advanced cancers. Study overall: The diagnoses of dose-escalation patients were hepatocellular carcinoma, melanoma, renal cell or head and neck cancer. Age averaged around 59 years (range roughly 23 to 79), and more than 80% were male. Study-wide points: Antigen specificity remained undetermined for the expanded peripheral T cells.

The repertoire was sequenced with immunoSEQ multiplex PCR; TCRdb's copy has only in-frame clones and lacks some. The sample yields under 80,000 clones, 65% to 90% seen once. In germline, CDR1 is MDHEN, CDR2 SYDVKM. The CDR3 is 15 residues long. Trimming at V came to 6 bases and at J to 6 bases, leaving 6 bases not matched to a gene. The sequence was collected from an adult with an advanced solid tumor such as melanoma, head and neck, liver or kidney cancer. The chain couples TRBV28 to TRBJ1-5; TRBD1 agrees at 12 bases. The sequenced sample was CD4+ or CD8+ T cells sorted from blood, obtained in a trial of the OX40 agonist ivuxolimab. CDR3 coding DNA: TGTGCCAGCAGCCTGGGACAGGGGGCGACTCAGCCCCAGCATTTT. Protein product: CASSLGQGATQPQHF. Combining the CDR3 with reference TRBV28 and TRBJ1-5 gives the whole variable domain DVKVTQSSRYLVKRTGEKVFLECVQDMDHENMFWYRQDPGLGLRLIYFSYDVKMKEKGDIPEGYSVSREKKERFSLILESASTNQTSMYLCASSLGQGATQPQHFGDGTRLSIL.